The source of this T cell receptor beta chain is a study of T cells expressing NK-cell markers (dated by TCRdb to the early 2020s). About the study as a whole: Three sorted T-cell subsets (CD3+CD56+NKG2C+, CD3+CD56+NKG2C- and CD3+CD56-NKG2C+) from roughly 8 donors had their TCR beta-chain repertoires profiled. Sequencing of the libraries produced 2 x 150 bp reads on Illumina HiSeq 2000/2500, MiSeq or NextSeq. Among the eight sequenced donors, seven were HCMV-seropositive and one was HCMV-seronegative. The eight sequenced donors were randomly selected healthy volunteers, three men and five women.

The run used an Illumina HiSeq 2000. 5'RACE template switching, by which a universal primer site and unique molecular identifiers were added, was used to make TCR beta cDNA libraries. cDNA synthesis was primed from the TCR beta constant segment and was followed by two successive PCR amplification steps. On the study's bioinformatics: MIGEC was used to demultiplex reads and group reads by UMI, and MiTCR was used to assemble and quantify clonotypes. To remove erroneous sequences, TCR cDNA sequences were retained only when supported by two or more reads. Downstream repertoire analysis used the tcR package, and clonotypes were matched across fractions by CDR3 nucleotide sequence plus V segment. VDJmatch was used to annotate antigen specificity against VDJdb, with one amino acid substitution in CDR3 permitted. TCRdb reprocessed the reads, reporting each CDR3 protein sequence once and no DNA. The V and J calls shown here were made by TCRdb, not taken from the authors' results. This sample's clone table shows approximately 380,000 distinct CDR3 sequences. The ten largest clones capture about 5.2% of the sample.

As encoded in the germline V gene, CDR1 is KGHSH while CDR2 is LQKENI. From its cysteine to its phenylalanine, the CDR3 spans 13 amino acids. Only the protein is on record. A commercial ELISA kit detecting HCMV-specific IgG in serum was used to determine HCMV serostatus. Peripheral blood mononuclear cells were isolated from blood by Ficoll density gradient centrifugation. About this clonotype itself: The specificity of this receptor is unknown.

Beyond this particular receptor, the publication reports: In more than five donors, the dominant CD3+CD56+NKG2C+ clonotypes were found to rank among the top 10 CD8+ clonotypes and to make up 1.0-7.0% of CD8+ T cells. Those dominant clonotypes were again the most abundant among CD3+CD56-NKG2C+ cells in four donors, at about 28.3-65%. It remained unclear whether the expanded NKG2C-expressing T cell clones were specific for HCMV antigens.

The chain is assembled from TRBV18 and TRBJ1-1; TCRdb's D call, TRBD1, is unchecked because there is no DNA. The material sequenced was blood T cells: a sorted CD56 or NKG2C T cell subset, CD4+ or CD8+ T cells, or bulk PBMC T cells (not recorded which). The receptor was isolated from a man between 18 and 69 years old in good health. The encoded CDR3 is CASQMTGNTEAFF.